This T cell receptor (beta chain) was retrieved from a study of cytomegalovirus exposure and HLA in healthy donors. Per germline, CDR1 SGHRS and CDR2 YFSETQ. The CDR3 is 16 residues long. V lost 0 bases and J lost 2, with 15 bases in between. Primers included in the PCR were 60 Vbeta and 13 Jbeta primers. The table came from immunoSEQ multiplex PCR; TCRdb's copy has only in-frame clones and leaves some out. The sample holds 160,000 or so clones; roughly three quarters are singletons and the top ten take over 1.1%. Sequencing was carried out using PBMCs. The TCR was taken from a man aged 60-69 years in good health and CMV-seronegative. The rearrangement joins TRBV5-1 to TRBJ2-7; D is ambiguous. CDR3 DNA: TGCGCCAGCAGCTTGGTCGGAGAGGATACTCCCTACGAGCAGTACTTC. It translates to CASSLVGEDTPYEQYF.